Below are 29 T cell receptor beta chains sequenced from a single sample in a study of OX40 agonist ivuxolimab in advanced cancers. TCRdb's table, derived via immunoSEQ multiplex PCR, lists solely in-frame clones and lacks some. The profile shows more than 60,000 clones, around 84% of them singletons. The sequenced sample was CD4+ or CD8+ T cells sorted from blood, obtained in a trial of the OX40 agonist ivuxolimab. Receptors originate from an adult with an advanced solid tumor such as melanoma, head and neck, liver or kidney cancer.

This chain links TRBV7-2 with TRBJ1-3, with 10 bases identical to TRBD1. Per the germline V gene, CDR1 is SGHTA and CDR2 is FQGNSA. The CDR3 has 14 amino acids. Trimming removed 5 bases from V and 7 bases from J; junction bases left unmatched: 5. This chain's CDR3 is CASSPGQGFNTIYF. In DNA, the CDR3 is TGTGCCAGCAGCCCGGGACAGGGGTTCAACACCATATATTTT.

CDR3 sequence: CASCSGRGGQETQYF. CDR3 nucleotides: TGTGCCAGCTGTAGCGGGAGAGGGGGACAAGAGACCCAGTACTTC. The chain couples TRBV6-6 to TRBJ2-5, with 9 bases aligning to TRBD2. The CDR3 is 15 amino acids. The V gene end was trimmed by 8 bases and the J gene end by 2 bases; junction bases not matched to a gene: 9. Germline V CDR1 and CDR2: MNHNY, SVGAGI (reference sequence).

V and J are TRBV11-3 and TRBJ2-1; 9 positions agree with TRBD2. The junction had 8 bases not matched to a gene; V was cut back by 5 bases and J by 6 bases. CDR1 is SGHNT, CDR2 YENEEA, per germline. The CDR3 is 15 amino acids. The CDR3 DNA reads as TGTGCCAGCAGCGAGGCTAGCGGGGCCACCAATGAGCAGTTCTTC. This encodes CASSEASGATNEQFF.

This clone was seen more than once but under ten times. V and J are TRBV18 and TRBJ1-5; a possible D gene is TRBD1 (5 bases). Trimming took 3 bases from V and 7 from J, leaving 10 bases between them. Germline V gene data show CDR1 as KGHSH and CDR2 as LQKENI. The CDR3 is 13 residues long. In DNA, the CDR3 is TGTGCCAGCTCACCTCAGGGCGGACAGCCCCAGCATTTT. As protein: CASSPQGGQPQHF.

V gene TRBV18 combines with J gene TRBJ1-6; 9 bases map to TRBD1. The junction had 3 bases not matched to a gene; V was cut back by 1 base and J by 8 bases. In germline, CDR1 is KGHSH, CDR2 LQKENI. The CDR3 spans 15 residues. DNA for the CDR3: TGTGCCAGCTCACCACTCGGGACAGGGCATTCACCCCTCCACTTT. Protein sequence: CASSPLGTGHSPLHF. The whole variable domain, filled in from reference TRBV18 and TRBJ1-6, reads NAGVMQNPRHLVRRRGQEARLRCSPMKGHSHVYWYRQLPEEGLKFMVYLQKENIIDESGMPKERFSAEFPKEGPSILRIQQVVRGDSAAYFCASSPLGTGHSPLHFGNGTRLTVT.

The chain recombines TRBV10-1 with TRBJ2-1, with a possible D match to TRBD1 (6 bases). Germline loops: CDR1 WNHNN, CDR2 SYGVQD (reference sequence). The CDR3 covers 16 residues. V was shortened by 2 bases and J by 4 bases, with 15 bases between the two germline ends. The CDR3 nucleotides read TGCGCCAGCAGTGAGATGAGGGGGACAATGTACAATGAGCAGTTCTTC. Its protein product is CASSEMRGTMYNEQFF.

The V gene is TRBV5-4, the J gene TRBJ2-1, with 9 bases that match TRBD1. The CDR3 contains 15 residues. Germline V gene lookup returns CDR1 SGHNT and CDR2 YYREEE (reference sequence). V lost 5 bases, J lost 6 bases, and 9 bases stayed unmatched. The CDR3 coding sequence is TGTGCCAGCAGGTCCGGACAGGGGAGGTTCAATGAGCAGTTCTTC. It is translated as CASRSGQGRFNEQFF.

The CDR3 nucleotides are TGCGCCAGCAGCCAAAGGGCTACCGGGCAGGGATTGAGGCAGAACACTGAAGCTTTCTTT. It encodes CASSQRATGQGLRQNTEAFF. The J gene is TRBJ1-1, the V gene TRBV4-1; tentatively, D is TRBD1 (5 bases). Germline CDR1 is MGHRA and CDR2 is YSYEKL. Trimming shortened V by 2 bases and J by 1 base, and 26 bases separated the two germline ends. This CDR3 has 20 residues.

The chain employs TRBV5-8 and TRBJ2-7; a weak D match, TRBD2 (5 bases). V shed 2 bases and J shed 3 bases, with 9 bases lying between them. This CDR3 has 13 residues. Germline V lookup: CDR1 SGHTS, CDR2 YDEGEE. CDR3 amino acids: CASSFRGLYEQYF. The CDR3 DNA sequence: TGTGCCAGCAGCTTCCGGGGTCTCTACGAGCAGTACTTC.

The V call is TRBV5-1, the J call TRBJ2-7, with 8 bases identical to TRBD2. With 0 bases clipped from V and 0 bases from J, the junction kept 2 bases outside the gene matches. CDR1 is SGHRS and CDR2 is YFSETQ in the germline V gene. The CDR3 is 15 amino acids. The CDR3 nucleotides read TGCGCCAGCAGCTTGGAGCGGGGGAGCTCCTACGAGCAGTACTTC. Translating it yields CASSLERGSSYEQYF.

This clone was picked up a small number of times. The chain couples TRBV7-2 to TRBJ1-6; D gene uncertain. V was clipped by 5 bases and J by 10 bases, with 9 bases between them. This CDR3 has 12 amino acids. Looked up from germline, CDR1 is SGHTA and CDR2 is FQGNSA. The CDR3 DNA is TGTGCCAGCAGCGCACTTGGATCACCCCTCCACTTT. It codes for CASSALGSPLHF. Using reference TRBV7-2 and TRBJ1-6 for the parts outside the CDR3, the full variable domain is GAGVSQSPSNKVTEKGKDVELRCDPISGHTALYWYRQSLGQGLEFLIYFQGNSAPDKSGLPSDRFSAERTGGSVSTLTIQRTQQEDSAVYLCASSALGSPLHFGNGTRLTVT.

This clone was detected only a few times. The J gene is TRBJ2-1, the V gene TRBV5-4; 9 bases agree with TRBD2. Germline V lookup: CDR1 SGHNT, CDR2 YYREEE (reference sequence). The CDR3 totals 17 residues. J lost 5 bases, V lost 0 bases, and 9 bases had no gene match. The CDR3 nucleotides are TGTGCCAGCAGCTTGGTGGCGGGAGGGCCCTCTGACAATGAGCAGTTCTTC. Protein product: CASSLVAGGPSDNEQFF.

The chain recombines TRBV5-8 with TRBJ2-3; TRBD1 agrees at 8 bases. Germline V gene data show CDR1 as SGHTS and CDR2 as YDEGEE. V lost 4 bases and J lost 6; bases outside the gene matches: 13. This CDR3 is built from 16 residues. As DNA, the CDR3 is TGTGCCAGCAGCGGCGGTTTAGGACAGGGTCCCGATACGCAGTATTTT. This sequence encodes CASSGGLGQGPDTQYF.

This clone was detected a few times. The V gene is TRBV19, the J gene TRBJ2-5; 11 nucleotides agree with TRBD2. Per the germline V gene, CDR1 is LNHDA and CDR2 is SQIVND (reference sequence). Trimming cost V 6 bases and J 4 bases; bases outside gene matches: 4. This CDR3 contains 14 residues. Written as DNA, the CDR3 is TGTGCCAGTAGACTAGCGGGAGCCAGAGAGACCCAGTACTTC. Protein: CASRLAGARETQYF.

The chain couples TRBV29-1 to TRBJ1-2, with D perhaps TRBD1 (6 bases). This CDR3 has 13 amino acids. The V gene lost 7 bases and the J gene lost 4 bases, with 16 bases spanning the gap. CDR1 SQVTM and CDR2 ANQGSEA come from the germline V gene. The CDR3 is CSAWTEGVYGYTF. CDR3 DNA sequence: TGCAGCGCCTGGACAGAGGGGGTCTATGGCTACACCTTC.

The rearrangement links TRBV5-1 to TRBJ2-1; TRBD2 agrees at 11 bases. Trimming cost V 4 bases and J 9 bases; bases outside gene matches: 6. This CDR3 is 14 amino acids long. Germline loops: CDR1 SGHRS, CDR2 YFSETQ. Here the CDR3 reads CASSPGTSGPEQFF. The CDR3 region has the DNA TGCGCCAGCAGCCCCGGGACTAGCGGCCCTGAGCAGTTCTTC.

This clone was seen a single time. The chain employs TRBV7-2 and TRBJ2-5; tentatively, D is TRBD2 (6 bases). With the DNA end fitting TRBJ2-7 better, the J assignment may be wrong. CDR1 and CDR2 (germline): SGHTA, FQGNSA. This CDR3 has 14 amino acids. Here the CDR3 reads CASSWDLPSYEQYF. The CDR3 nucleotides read TGTGCCAGCAGCTGGGACTTACCCTCCTACGAGCAGTACTTC.

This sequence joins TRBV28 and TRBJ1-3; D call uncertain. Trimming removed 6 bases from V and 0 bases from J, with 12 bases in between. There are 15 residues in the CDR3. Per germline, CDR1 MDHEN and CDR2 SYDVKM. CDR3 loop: CASSPGSSSGNTIYF. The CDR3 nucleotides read TGTGCCAGCAGCCCCGGGTCGAGCTCTGGAAACACCATATATTTT.

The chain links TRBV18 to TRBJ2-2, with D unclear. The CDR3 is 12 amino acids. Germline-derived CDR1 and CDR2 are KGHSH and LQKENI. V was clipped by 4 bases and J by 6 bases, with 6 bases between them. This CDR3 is CASSLRAGELFF. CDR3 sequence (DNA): TGTGCCAGCTCACTCCGGGCCGGGGAGCTGTTTTTT.

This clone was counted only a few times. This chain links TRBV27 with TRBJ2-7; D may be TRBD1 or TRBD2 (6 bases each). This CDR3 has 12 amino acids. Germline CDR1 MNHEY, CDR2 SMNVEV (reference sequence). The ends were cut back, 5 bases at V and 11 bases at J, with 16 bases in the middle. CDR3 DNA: TGTGCCAGCAGTACTCTTGGAGGGGGAGAGTACTTC. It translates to CASSTLGGGEYF.

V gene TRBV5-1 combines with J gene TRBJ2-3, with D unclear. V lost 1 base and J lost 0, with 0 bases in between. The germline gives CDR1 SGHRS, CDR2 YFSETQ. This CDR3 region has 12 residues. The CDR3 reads CASSLSTDTQYF. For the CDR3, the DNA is TGCGCCAGCAGCTTGAGCACAGATACGCAGTATTTT.

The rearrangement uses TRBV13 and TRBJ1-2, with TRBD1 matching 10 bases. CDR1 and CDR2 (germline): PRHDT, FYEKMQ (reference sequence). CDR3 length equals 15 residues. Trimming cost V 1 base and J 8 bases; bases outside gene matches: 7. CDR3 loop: CASSLEGTGVRGYTF. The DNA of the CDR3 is TGTGCCAGCAGCTTAGAAGGGACAGGGGTGCGGGGCTACACCTTC.

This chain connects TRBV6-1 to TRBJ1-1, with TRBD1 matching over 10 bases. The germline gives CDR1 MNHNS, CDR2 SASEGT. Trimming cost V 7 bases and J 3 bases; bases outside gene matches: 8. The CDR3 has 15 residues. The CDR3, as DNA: TGTGCCAGCATACTGACAGGGGGCCTGGACACTGAAGCTTTCTTT. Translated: CASILTGGLDTEAFF.

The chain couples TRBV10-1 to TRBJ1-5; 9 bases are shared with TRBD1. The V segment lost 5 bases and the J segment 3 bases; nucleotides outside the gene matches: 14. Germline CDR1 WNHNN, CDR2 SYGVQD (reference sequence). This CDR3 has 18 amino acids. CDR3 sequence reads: CASSNRGRPPESNQPQHF. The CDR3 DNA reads TGCGCCAGCAGTAACAGGGGGCGTCCTCCCGAGTCCAATCAGCCCCAGCATTTT.

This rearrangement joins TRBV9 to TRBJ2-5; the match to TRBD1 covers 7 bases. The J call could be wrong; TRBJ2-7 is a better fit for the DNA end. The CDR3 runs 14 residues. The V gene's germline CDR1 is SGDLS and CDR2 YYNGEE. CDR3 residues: CASSVGAGGYEQYF. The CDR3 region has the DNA TGTGCCAGCAGCGTAGGGGCAGGGGGCTACGAGCAGTACTTC.

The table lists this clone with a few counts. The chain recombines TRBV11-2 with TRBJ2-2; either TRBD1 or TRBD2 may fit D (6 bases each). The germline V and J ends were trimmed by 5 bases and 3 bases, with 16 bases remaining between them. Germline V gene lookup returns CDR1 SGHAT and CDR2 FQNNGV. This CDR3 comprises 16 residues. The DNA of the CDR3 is TGTGCCAGCAGCCCATCGGGGGCGCAGGACACCGGGGAGCTGTTTTTT. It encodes CASSPSGAQDTGELFF.

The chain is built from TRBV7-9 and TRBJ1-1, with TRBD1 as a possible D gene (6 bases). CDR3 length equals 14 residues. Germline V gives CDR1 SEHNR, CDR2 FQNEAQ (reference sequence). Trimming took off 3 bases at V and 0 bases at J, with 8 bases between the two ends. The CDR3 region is CASSFGQLNTEAFF. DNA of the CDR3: TGTGCCAGCAGCTTCGGACAGTTGAACACTGAAGCTTTCTTT.

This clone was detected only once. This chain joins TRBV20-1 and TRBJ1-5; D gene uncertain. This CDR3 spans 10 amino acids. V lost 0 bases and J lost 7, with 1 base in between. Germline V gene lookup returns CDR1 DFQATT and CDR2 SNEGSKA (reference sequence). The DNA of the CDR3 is TGCAGTGCTAGAGACCAGCCCCAGCATTTT. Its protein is CSARDQPQHF.

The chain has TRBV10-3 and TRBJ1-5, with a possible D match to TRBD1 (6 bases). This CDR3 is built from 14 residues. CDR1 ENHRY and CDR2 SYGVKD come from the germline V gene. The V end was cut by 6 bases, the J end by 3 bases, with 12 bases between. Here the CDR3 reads CAISPDRNNQPQHF. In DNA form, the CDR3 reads TGTGCCATCAGCCCAGACAGGAACAATCAGCCCCAGCATTTT.